Each of the 29 T cell receptor beta chains below was sequenced from the same sample in a study of shared clonotypes between healthy human individuals. Data came from immunoSEQ multiplex PCR; TCRdb stores just in-frame clones and leaves some out. The sample consists of 190,000 or so clones, about 68% of them appearing once. The specimen was memory CD4+ T cells sorted from blood. The subset was: CD45RA-negative fraction. The receptors here all came from a man between 25 and 39 years old in good health.

This clone is a singleton in its sample. This rearrangement joins TRBV29-1 to TRBJ2-7, with TRBD2 matching over 7 bases. Germline V CDR1 and CDR2: SQVTM, ANQGSEA. V lost 6 bases, J lost 3 bases, and 8 bases stayed unmatched. CDR3 length: 13 amino acids. The CDR3 DNA is TGCAGCGTACAGGTTTCTAGCGGCTACGAGCAGTACTTC. Translating gives CSVQVSSGYEQYF.

The sample holds a few counts of this clone. This sample includes further DNA sequences coding for the same CDR3. This rearrangement joins TRBV4-1 to TRBJ2-7, with 10 bases matching TRBD1. The CDR3 has 14 amino acids. Germline V lookup: CDR1 MGHRA, CDR2 YSYEKL. With V trimmed by 8 bases and J by 3 bases, 7 bases remained unmatched. The CDR3 DNA sequence: TGCGCCAGCTCGAGAGGGACAGGGGACTACGAGCAGTACTTC. It encodes CASSRGTGDYEQYF.

In its sample, this clone was seen a few times. The chain combines TRBV5-1 with TRBJ2-5; D is unresolved. Germline-derived CDR1 and CDR2 are SGHRS and YFSETQ. V was cut by 0 bases and J by 3 bases, with 3 bases left in between. The CDR3 has 12 amino acids. DNA for the CDR3: TGCGCCAGCAGCTTGGGCGAAGAGACCCAGTACTTC. Its protein product is CASSLGEETQYF.

The chain employs TRBV29-1 and TRBJ1-2, with D possibly being TRBD1 (6 bases). In germline, CDR1 is SQVTM, CDR2 ANQGSEA. CDR3 length: 11 residues. CDR3 nucleotide sequence: TGCAGTACAGGGACTAACTATGGCTACACCTTC. Protein: CSTGTNYGYTF.

The CDR3 spells CASHRLAQGNTGELFF. As DNA, the CDR3 is TGTGCCAGCCACAGACTAGCGCAAGGGAACACCGGGGAGCTGTTTTTT. This chain joins TRBV2 and TRBJ2-2; 8 bases line up with TRBD2. The CDR3 consists of 16 residues. The V segment lost 8 bases and the J segment 1 base; nucleotides outside the gene matches: 9. The germline CDR1 and CDR2 sequences are SNHLY and FYNNEI.

This clone has more than one count but fewer than ten. The chain joins TRBV18 to TRBJ1-2; 7 nucleotides agree with TRBD1. This CDR3 is built from 16 residues. V dropped 3 bases and J dropped 0; count of bases not matched to a gene: 7. Germline V gene sequence: CDR1 KGHSH, CDR2 LQKENI. This chain's CDR3 is CASSPGTERTNYGYTF. CDR3 sequence (DNA): TGTGCCAGCTCACCCGGGACAGAGCGGACTAACTATGGCTACACCTTC.

A few counts support this clone. The genes are TRBV6-5 and TRBJ1-2; D is ambiguous. This CDR3 region has 12 residues. V lost 5 bases and J 4 bases, leaving 8 bases between the germline ends. CDR1 MNHEY and CDR2 SVGAGI come from the germline V gene. This CDR3 is CASSANSYGYTF. DNA for the CDR3: TGTGCCAGCAGTGCAAACAGCTATGGCTACACCTTC.

The chain joins TRBV9 to TRBJ2-5; TRBD1 agrees at 8 bases. Germline V lookup: CDR1 SGDLS, CDR2 YYNGEE. This CDR3 has 16 amino acids. The V and J ends lost 3 bases and 3 bases, in that order; junction bases with no gene match: 10. CDR3 sequence: CASSATGVWAEETQYF. In nucleotides, the CDR3 is TGTGCCAGCAGCGCGACAGGGGTCTGGGCTGAAGAGACCCAGTACTTC.

The chain carries TRBV11-2 and TRBJ2-1, with 10 bases aligning to TRBD2. The CDR3 totals 17 residues. The junction had 3 bases not matched to a gene; V was cut back by 1 base and J by 0 bases. From germline, CDR1 is SGHAT and CDR2 FQNNGV. The CDR3 protein is CASSLGIAGGSYNEQFF. DNA of the CDR3: TGTGCCAGCAGCTTAGGGATAGCGGGGGGCTCCTACAATGAGCAGTTCTTC. Complete variable domain (other parts from reference TRBV11-2 and TRBJ2-1): EAGVAQSPRYKIIEKRQSVAFWCNPISGHATLYWYQQILGQGPKLLIQFQNNGVVDDSQLPKDRFSAERLKGVDSTLKIQPAKLEDSAVYLCASSLGIAGGSYNEQFFGPGTRLTVL.

The V call is TRBV28, the J call TRBJ2-7; no definite D call. V shed 7 bases and J shed 3 bases, with 16 bases lying between them. The length of the CDR3 is 14 residues. The germline V gene has CDR1 MDHEN and CDR2 SYDVKM. The CDR3 DNA reads as TGTGCCAGCAAAAGCCGGGCCACTATCTACGAGCAGTACTTC. Its protein product is CASKSRATIYEQYF.

The chain combines TRBV7-9 with TRBJ2-3; D is unresolved. This CDR3 spans 16 amino acids. Trimming stripped 1 base from V and 4 bases from J, with 15 bases between. Germline CDR1 reads SEHNR; CDR2 reads FQNEAQ (reference sequence). In DNA, the CDR3 is TGTGCCAGCAGCTTAGTTAGTGCCTACACCGCAGATACGCAGTATTTT. This translates into CASSLVSAYTADTQYF.

The V and J genes are TRBV10-3 and TRBJ2-7; 8 nucleotides agree with TRBD2. The trim removed 8 bases at V and 0 bases at J, leaving 24 bases unmatched. The CDR3 spans 20 residues. Germline V gives CDR1 ENHRY, CDR2 SYGVKD. The CDR3 spells CAIRPLVVAHHGGDSYEQYF. CDR3 in DNA: TGTGCCATCCGGCCGTTGGTCGTGGCTCATCACGGGGGGGACTCCTACGAGCAGTACTTC.

The chain has TRBV10-2 and TRBJ2-7; D ambiguous. The CDR3 extends over 15 amino acids. V was cut by 2 bases and J by 6 bases, with 17 bases left in between. Germline assignment: CDR1 WSHSY and CDR2 SAAADI. CDR3 residues: CASSELTSSFREQYF. CDR3 in DNA: TGCGCCAGCAGTGAGCTGACCTCTTCGTTTCGCGAGCAGTACTTC.

The chain employs TRBV11-2 and TRBJ2-5; perhaps D is TRBD1 or TRBD2 (5 bases each). The V gene lost 2 bases and the J gene lost 7 bases, with 14 bases spanning the gap. Germline CDR1 reads SGHAT; CDR2 reads FQNNGV. The CDR3 has 14 residues. CDR3 in DNA: TGTGCCAGCAGCTTACCGGGGTGGGGCGCGACCCAGTACTTC. Its protein is CASSLPGWGATQYF.

V gene TRBV5-4 combines with J gene TRBJ2-1; 7 positions match TRBD2. Germline loops: CDR1 SGHNT, CDR2 YYREEE (reference sequence). The CDR3 has 15 amino acids. With 1 base clipped from V and 8 bases from J, the junction kept 9 bases outside the gene matches. The DNA for the CDR3 is TGTGCCAGCAGCTTGTCGGGGGGTGGTACCTATGAGCAGTTCTTC. Translated, it gives CASSLSGGGTYEQFF.

This clone was seen a single time. This chain links TRBV6-6 with TRBJ2-1, with 12 bases that match TRBD2. Germline CDR1 MNHNY, CDR2 SVGAGI (reference sequence). CDR3 size: 15 residues. V dropped 6 bases and J dropped 4; count of bases not matched to a gene: 4. CDR3 protein: CASSILAGGYNEQFF. In DNA form, the CDR3 reads TGTGCCAGCAGCATACTAGCGGGGGGATACAATGAGCAGTTCTTC.

The sample holds a few counts of this clone. The V gene is TRBV29-1, the J gene TRBJ2-7, with 7 bases that match TRBD1. This CDR3 is 13 amino acids long. Germline lookup yields CDR1 SQVTM and CDR2 ANQGSEA. The V segment lost 5 bases and the J segment 0 bases; nucleotides outside the gene matches: 4. The CDR3, as DNA: TGCAGCGTTAGGGCAGGGGGCTCCTACGAGCAGTACTTC. Amino acid sequence: CSVRAGGSYEQYF.

This clone occurred many times. Other nucleotide sequences from this sample produce the same CDR3. The chain carries TRBV9 and TRBJ2-7, with TRBD2 matching 14 bases. CDR3 length: 15 amino acids. Germline CDR1 is SGDLS and CDR2 is YYNGEE. V gave up 4 bases and J gave up 3 bases; unmatched junction bases: 3. CDR3 bases: TGTGCCAGCAGCACCGGGACTAGCGGGAGCTACGAGCAGTACTTC. As protein: CASSTGTSGSYEQYF.

This clone was counted only a few times. The rearrangement joins TRBV25-1 to TRBJ2-3; TRBD1 might be the D (6 bases). The CDR3 covers 16 residues. CDR1 and CDR2 (germline): MGHDK, SYGVNS. Trimming took 5 bases from V and 8 from J, leaving 23 bases between them. The CDR3 DNA sequence: TGTGCCAGCAGTACCCGGGACACCGCTGCTGTTGGTACGCAGTATTTT. Translating it yields CASSTRDTAAVGTQYF.

This clone was counted once. The chain couples TRBV5-6 to TRBJ2-3; TRBD2 matches 9 bases. Germline values: CDR1 SGHDT, CDR2 YYEEEE. Trimming removed 3 bases from V and 1 base from J; junction bases left unmatched: 6. The CDR3 covers 16 residues. In nucleotides, the CDR3 is TGTGCCAGCAGCTCGACCGGGACTAGCCGCACAGATACGCAGTATTTT. Residues: CASSSTGTSRTDTQYF.

This clone was counted only a few times. This rearrangement joins TRBV6-6 to TRBJ1-1; D uncertain. The CDR3 is 15 amino acids. V was clipped by 3 bases and J by 4 bases, with 15 bases between them. The V gene's germline CDR1 is MNHNY and CDR2 SVGAGI (reference sequence). CDR3 DNA: TGTGCCAGCAGTTATCTCGGGGTCAGCGCCACTGAAGCTTTCTTT. As protein: CASSYLGVSATEAFF.

This clone occurred many times. As DNA, the CDR3 is TGTGCCAGCAGCTCCCGGGTAGGGAATGAGCAGTTCTTC. Translating it yields CASSSRVGNEQFF. The chain employs TRBV7-2 and TRBJ2-1; D gene ambiguous. Germline CDR1 SGHTA, CDR2 FQGNSA. The V gene lost 4 bases and the J gene lost 7 bases, with 11 bases spanning the gap. The CDR3 covers 13 residues.

This chain uses TRBV5-1 with TRBJ1-2, with D possibly matching TRBD1 (5 bases). CDR1 is SGHRS, CDR2 YFSETQ, per germline. V was trimmed by 0 bases and J by 3 bases, leaving 12 bases between them. The CDR3 spans 15 residues. The CDR3 loop is CASSLGGEGHYGYTF. For the CDR3, the DNA is TGCGCCAGCAGCTTGGGAGGGGAGGGCCACTATGGCTACACCTTC.

J is TRBJ2-3 and V is TRBV5-1; D possibly corresponds to TRBD1 (5 bases). The V end was cut by 6 bases, the J end by 4 bases, with 15 bases between. The CDR3 loop spans 14 amino acids. Germline CDR1 is SGHRS and CDR2 is YFSETQ. CDR3: CASKVTGPADTQYF. DNA for the CDR3: TGCGCCAGCAAAGTTACAGGACCCGCAGATACGCAGTATTTT.

The chain couples TRBV9 to TRBJ2-7, with TRBD2 matching 8 bases. CDR3 size: 14 residues. V was pared by 4 bases and J by 6 bases, with 9 bases of the junction left unmatched. Germline loops: CDR1 SGDLS, CDR2 YYNGEE. In nucleotides, the CDR3 is TGTGCCAGCAGCCCAACGGGACTAGTCTCCGAGCAGTACTTC. Encoded protein: CASSPTGLVSEQYF.

V and J are TRBV5-5 and TRBJ2-5; D unresolved. Germline V gives CDR1 SGHKS, CDR2 YYEKEE (reference sequence). The CDR3 extends over 13 amino acids. V was shortened by 2 bases and J by 3 bases, with 8 bases between the two germline ends. CDR3: CASSFYGEETQYF. CDR3 DNA: TGTGCCAGCAGCTTCTATGGGGAAGAGACCCAGTACTTC.

The J gene is TRBJ2-5, the V gene TRBV5-5; 9 nucleotides line up with TRBD1. The CDR3 totals 14 residues. The ends lost 4 bases at V and 2 bases at J; junction bases unmatched: 3. Germline CDR1 reads SGHKS; CDR2 reads YYEKEE (reference sequence). CDR3 loop: CASSRGTGQETQYF. CDR3 DNA sequence: TGTGCCAGCAGCCGTGGGACAGGGCAAGAGACCCAGTACTTC. The complete variable domain, with remaining parts taken from reference TRBV5-5 and TRBJ2-5, reads DAGVTQSPTHLIKTRGQQVTLRCSPISGHKSVSWYQQVLGQGPQFIFQYYEKEERGRGNFPDRFSARQFPNYSSELNVNALLLGDSALYLCASSRGTGQETQYFGPGTRLLVL.

The CDR3 bases are TGTGCCAGCACCCCCCCGGGCCCCATCTACGAGCAGTACTTC. Its translation is CASTPPGPIYEQYF. The chain couples TRBV28 to TRBJ2-7; D is unresolved. The CDR3 loop spans 14 amino acids. Between the trimmed V and J ends, which lost 7 bases and 3 bases, there was a span of 16 bases. Per germline, CDR1 MDHEN and CDR2 SYDVKM.

This clone was seen a handful of times. This chain links TRBV5-1 with TRBJ2-7, with 7 bases identical to TRBD1. The CDR3 has 14 amino acids. The J segment lost 0 bases and the V segment lost 4 bases, leaving 4 bases of the junction unmatched. Germline values: CDR1 SGHRS, CDR2 YFSETQ. CDR3 DNA sequence: TGCGCCAGCAGCGTGGACAGGAGCTCCTACGAGCAGTACTTC. This codes for CASSVDRSSYEQYF. Together with reference TRBV5-1 and TRBJ2-7, the CDR3 gives the full variable domain: KAGVTQTPRYLIKTRGQQVTLSCSPISGHRSVSWYQQTPGQGLQFLFEYFSETQRNKGNFPGRFSGRQFSNSRSEMNVSTLELGDSALYLCASSVDRSSYEQYFGPGTRLTVT.